This is a list of T cell receptor beta chains from one sample in a study of blood T cell repertoires in COVID-19. Method: immunoSEQ multiplex PCR; TCRdb's copy keeps in-frame clones and lacks some. The sample carries some 490,000 clones, 88% recorded once. Sequencing was performed on PBMCs or T cells enriched from blood (not recorded which). These receptors were taken from a woman aged 55-70 years who had recovered from COVID-19. CDR3s include the opening cysteine and the closing phenylalanine or tryptophan. The order of the fields is V gene, J gene, D gene, clone size, CDR3 protein, CDR3 DNA. D genes are given only for firm matches. Only part of the rows carry a size: once, few, many, or a class if the clone is expanded.

>TRBV24-1|TRBJ2-1|TRBD2|NA
CATSDPKLTSGGAPPYNEQFF
TGTGCCACCAGTGATCCTAAATTGACTAGCGGGGGGGCCCCCCCCTACAATGAGCAGTTCTTC
>TRBV4-2|TRBJ2-3|NA|NA
CASSQEPGGNTDTQYF
TGTGCCAGCAGCCAAGAGCCGGGGGGCAACACAGATACGCAGTATTTT
>TRBV24-1|TRBJ2-3|TRBD2|NA
CATSAPFSRGHGLAGGILIDTQYF
TGTGCCACCAGTGCCCCTTTCAGCAGGGGCCACGGACTAGCGGGGGGAATCTTAATAGATACGCAGTATTTT
>TRBV5-1|TRBJ2-5|TRBD2|NA
CASSLDLASGVETQYF
TGCGCCAGCAGCTTGGACTTGGCTAGCGGGGTGGAGACCCAGTACTTC
>TRBV18|TRBJ2-5|NA|NA
CASSPPAETQYF
TGTGCCAGCTCACCACCGGCAGAGACCCAGTACTTC
>TRBV11-3|TRBJ2-7|NA|NA
CASSRVRKYEQYF
TGTGCCAGCAGCCGTGTCAGAAAATACGAGCAGTACTTC
>TRBV5-1|TRBJ1-1|TRBD1|NA
CASSPDRIEAFF
TGCGCCAGCAGCCCGGACAGGATTGAAGCTTTCTTT
>TRBV23-1|TRBJ1-1|NA|NA
CASSHDYPTLSGNTEAFF
TGCGCCAGCAGTCACGACTACCCCACCTTGTCTGGGAACACTGAAGCTTTCTTT
>TRBV14|TRBJ2-2|TRBD2|NA
CASSPDRGGAWSTGELFF
TGTGCCAGCAGCCCAGACCGGGGGGGGGCCTGGTCCACCGGGGAGCTGTTTTTT
>TRBV3-1/TRBV3-2|TRBJ1-1|TRBD1|NA
CASSPQTGEAFF
TGTGCCAGCAGCCCTCAGACAGGGGAAGCTTTCTTT
>TRBV10-1|TRBJ2-7|NA|few
CASSRRGAIHEQYF
TGCGCCAGCAGTCGCAGGGGTGCAATCCACGAGCAGTACTTC
>TRBV27|TRBJ2-7|NA|NA
CASSLSPLSEQYF
TGTGCCAGCAGTTTATCCCCCTTGAGTGAGCAGTACTTC
>TRBV6-4|TRBJ1-1|TRBD1|NA
CASRERGQANTEAFF
TGTGCCAGCAGGGAAAGGGGACAGGCGAACACTGAAGCTTTCTTT
>TRBV5-8|TRBJ2-3|NA|NA
CASSLYSPSTDTQYF
TGTGCCAGCAGCTTGTACAGTCCAAGCACAGATACGCAGTATTTT
>TRBV4-1|TRBJ2-7|TRBD1|NA
CASSYRTGGYEQYF
TGCGCCAGCAGCTACCGGACAGGAGGCTACGAGCAGTACTTC
>TRBV19|TRBJ1-2|TRBD1|NA
CASISDRVYGYTF
TGTGCCAGTATTAGCGACAGGGTCTATGGCTACACCTTC
>TRBV12-3/TRBV12-4|TRBJ1-6|TRBD1|NA
CASSGGNSPLHF
TGTGCCAGCTCAGGGGGTAATTCACCCCTCCACTTT
>TRBV18|TRBJ1-6|NA|NA
CASSSDMLGSPLHF
TGTGCCAGCTCATCGGACATGCTAGGTTCACCCCTCCACTTT
>TRBV30|TRBJ1-5|NA|NA
CAWSLAQVGSNQPQHF
TGTGCCTGGAGTCTGGCACAGGTGGGTAGCAATCAGCCCCAGCATTTT
>TRBV7-2|TRBJ1-2|NA|NA
CASSPILGGGYTF
TGTGCCAGCAGCCCAATCCTCGGGGGGGGCTACACCTTC
>TRBV24-1|TRBJ2-5|TRBD1|NA
CATSDPTGFQETQYF
TGTGCCACCAGTGACCCGACAGGGTTCCAAGAGACCCAGTACTTC
>TRBV4-1|TRBJ1-1|TRBD1|NA
CASSQRGQADSEAFF
TGCGCCAGCAGCCAGAGGGGACAGGCTGACTCTGAAGCTTTCTTT
>TRBV12-3/TRBV12-4|TRBJ1-2|NA|NA
CASSLNGGYGYTF
TGTGCCAGCAGTTTAAACGGGGGCTATGGCTACACCTTC
>TRBV18|TRBJ2-5|TRBD1|NA
CASSPLGTEETQYF
TGTGCCAGCTCACCGCTAGGGACAGAGGAGACCCAGTACTTC
>TRBV5-1|TRBJ1-1|NA|NA
CASSPGDRPNTEAFF
TGCGCCAGCAGCCCCGGTGACAGGCCGAACACTGAAGCTTTCTTT
>TRBV18|TRBJ2-2|NA|NA
CASSPAGMNTGELFF
TGTGCCAGCTCCCCCGCGGGGATGAACACCGGGGAGCTGTTTTTT
>TRBV19|TRBJ1-5|NA|NA
CASRVTVFSNQPQHF
TGTGCCAGTAGGGTGACAGTTTTTAGCAATCAGCCCCAGCATTTT
>TRBV2|TRBJ1-5|NA|many
CASSVNGLGPQHF
TGTGCCAGCAGTGTTAACGGTCTAGGGCCCCAGCATTTT
>TRBV2|TRBJ1-1|TRBD1|NA
CASEGTANTEAFF
TGTGCCAGCGAAGGGACAGCGAACACTGAAGCTTTCTTT
>TRBV10-3|TRBJ2-7|NA|NA
CAISDQTPSNPYEQYF
TGTGCCATCAGCGACCAGACTCCTTCAAATCCCTACGAGCAGTACTTC
>TRBV2|TRBJ1-4|TRBD1|few
CASRPGQSNEKLFF
TGTGCCAGCAGGCCGGGACAGAGTAATGAAAAACTGTTTTTT
>TRBV4-1|TRBJ1-5|NA|NA
CASSQAKMNQPQHF
TGCGCCAGCAGCCAAGCTAAAATGAATCAGCCCCAGCATTTT
>TRBV19|TRBJ1-2|TRBD1|NA
CASSEAGGRGYTF
TGTGCCAGTAGCGAGGCAGGGGGCCGAGGCTACACCTTC
>TRBV27|TRBJ2-7|NA|NA
CASRGTGSTSYEQYF
TGTGCCAGCAGGGGTACAGGGTCAACCTCCTACGAGCAGTACTTC
>TRBV24-1|TRBJ2-3|TRBD2|NA
CATAGVTDTQYF
TGTGCCACCGCGGGGGTCACAGATACGCAGTATTTT
>TRBV4-2|TRBJ2-3|TRBD2|NA
CASSSRGGPDTQYF
TGTGCCAGCAGCTCGCGGGGGGGTCCAGATACGCAGTATTTT
>TRBV7-8|TRBJ2-3|TRBD1|NA
CASSSARPGQRFTDTQYF
TGTGCCAGCAGCTCCGCCCGCCCGGGACAGAGATTTACAGATACGCAGTATTTT
>TRBV5-1|TRBJ1-4|NA|few
CASSSYGGADEKLFF
TGCGCCAGCAGCTCCTATGGGGGCGCCGATGAAAAACTGTTTTTT
>TRBV5-1|TRBJ1-1|NA|NA
CASSLQGQNTEAFF
TGCGCCAGCAGCTTACAGGGCCAGAACACTGAAGCTTTCTTT
>TRBV6-4|TRBJ2-2|NA|NA
CASSVTRGTGELFF
TGTGCCAGCAGTGTGACTAGAGGTACCGGGGAGCTGTTTTTT
>TRBV6-5|TRBJ1-3|NA|NA
CASSRQGSSGNTIYF
TGTGCCAGCAGTCGCCAGGGCTCCTCTGGAAACACCATATATTTT
>TRBV30|TRBJ2-7|NA|NA
CAWSVQYEQYF
TGTGCCTGGAGTGTCCAGTACGAGCAGTACTTC
>TRBV14|TRBJ2-1|NA|NA
CASSQVSNEQFF
TGTGCCAGCAGTCAGGTATCCAATGAGCAGTTCTTC
>TRBV25-1|TRBJ1-4|TRBD1|NA
CASSGGTGKLFF
TGTGCCAGCAGTGGAGGGACAGGTAAACTGTTTTTT
>TRBV4-1|TRBJ2-1|TRBD2|NA
CASSPGNQRGGRYNEQFF
TGCGCCAGCAGCCCGGGAAACCAGCGGGGGGGGCGCTACAATGAGCAGTTCTTC
>TRBV6-5|TRBJ2-1|TRBD1|NA
CASSYRTRQGRNEQFF
TGTGCCAGCAGTTACCGAACGAGACAGGGCCGAAATGAGCAGTTCTTC
>TRBV2|TRBJ1-2|TRBD1|NA
CASSESGQGARYGYTF
TGTGCCAGCAGTGAATCGGGACAGGGGGCGCGGTATGGCTACACCTTC
>TRBV7-2|TRBJ2-1|TRBD2|NA
CASSLAAGGGGAALEQFF
TGTGCCAGCAGCTTAGCAGCCGGTGGCGGGGGGGCCGCTTTGGAGCAGTTCTTC
>TRBV6-5|TRBJ1-1|TRBD1|once
CASKQGPGSNTEAFF
TGTGCCAGCAAACAGGGGCCCGGATCTAACACTGAAGCTTTCTTT
>TRBV24-1|TRBJ1-2|TRBD1|NA
CATSDRDSYGYTF
TGTGCCACCAGTGACCGGGACAGCTATGGCTACACCTTC
>TRBV30|TRBJ2-6|NA|NA
CAWSVVFGVRGANVLTF
TGTGCCTGGAGTGTGGTTTTCGGGGTGCGGGGGGCCAACGTCCTGACTTTC
>TRBV29-1|TRBJ2-7|TRBD1|NA
CSVMTGGSSYEQYF
TGCAGCGTTATGACAGGGGGAAGCTCCTACGAGCAGTACTTC
>TRBV18|TRBJ2-7|TRBD2|NA
CASSPSSGVSYEQYF
TGTGCCAGCTCACCCTCTAGCGGGGTTAGCTACGAGCAGTACTTC
>TRBV5-4|TRBJ1-2|TRBD1|once
CASSLRGQAPYGYTF
TGTGCCAGCAGCTTACGCGGACAGGCTCCCTATGGCTACACCTTC
>TRBV5-4|TRBJ2-7|NA|NA
CATEGGITTGEQYF
TGTGCCACCGAGGGAGGTATCACCACGGGCGAGCAGTACTTC
>TRBV24-1|TRBJ2-2|NA|NA
CATSDSFLTGELFF
TGTGCCACCAGTGATAGTTTTCTAACCGGGGAGCTGTTTTTT
>TRBV7-9|TRBJ1-2|NA|few
CASSLGRGYTF
TGTGCCAGCAGCTTAGGGCGGGGCTACACCTTC
>TRBV24-1|TRBJ1-1|NA|NA
CATSGREDTEAFF
TGTGCCACCAGTGGTAGGGAGGACACTGAAGCTTTCTTT
>TRBV15|TRBJ1-2|TRBD1|NA
CATSRDRDRNYGYTF
TGTGCCACCAGCAGAGATAGGGACAGAAACTATGGCTACACCTTC
>TRBV5-1|TRBJ2-3|NA|NA
CASSLRQGADTQYF
TGCGCCAGCAGCTTGCGGCAGGGTGCAGATACGCAGTATTTT